This is a list of T cell receptor beta chains from one sample in a study of technical replicates of blood from a handful of donors. Produced via immunoSEQ multiplex PCR; TCRdb's table is partial and in-frame only. The sample contains about 72,000 clones, roughly 92% of which appear only once. Specimen: T cells isolated from PBMCs. The receptors were gathered from a human donor in good health. CDR3s include the opening cysteine and the closing phenylalanine or tryptophan. The order of the fields is V gene, J gene, D gene, clone size, CDR3 DNA, CDR3 protein. D genes are given only for firm matches. Expanded clones are given a class, and other clones once, few, many or no size at all.

V: TRBV19
J: TRBJ2-5
D: NA
size: NA
DNA: TGTGCCAGTAGTAGACCCGGGATCCAAGAGACCCAGTACTTC
CDR3: CASSRPGIQETQYF

V: TRBV7-3
J: TRBJ2-3
D: TRBD2
size: NA
DNA: TGTGCCAGCAGCTTTGGGAACCCGGGGGGACTAGCGTCGGATACGCAGTATTTT
CDR3: CASSFGNPGGLASDTQYF

V: TRBV7-2
J: TRBJ1-4
D: NA
size: NA
DNA: TGTGCCAGCAGCTTACTCCCCCCAACTAATGAAAAACTGTTTTTT
CDR3: CASSLLPPTNEKLFF

V: TRBV29-1
J: TRBJ2-1
D: NA
size: NA
DNA: TGCAGCGTTGAATCGCCGGGTTACAATGAGCAGTTCTTC
CDR3: CSVESPGYNEQFF

V: TRBV6-1
J: TRBJ2-5
D: TRBD2
size: NA
DNA: TGTGCCAGCAGTGATTTTCTGAGACTAGCGCTTCCGGCCCAGTACTTC
CDR3: CASSDFLRLALPAQYF

V: TRBV13
J: TRBJ1-1
D: TRBD1
size: once
DNA: TGTGCCAGCAGCTATGACAGGGGCGGTGAAGCTTTCTTT
CDR3: CASSYDRGGEAFF

V: TRBV9
J: TRBJ2-1
D: NA
size: NA
DNA: TGTGCCAGCAGCGTAGCCGGGAGCTTGAAGAATGAGCAGTTCTTC
CDR3: CASSVAGSLKNEQFF

V: TRBV11-2
J: TRBJ2-1
D: NA
size: NA
DNA: TGTGCCAGCAGCTTAACGCGGAATGAGCAGTTCTTC
CDR3: CASSLTRNEQFF

V: TRBV5-4
J: TRBJ2-7
D: TRBD2
size: once
DNA: TGTGCCAGCAGCTTGGATGGGCTAGCGGGAGGCGAGCAGTACTTC
CDR3: CASSLDGLAGGEQYF

V: TRBV13
J: TRBJ2-1
D: NA
size: NA
DNA: TGTGCCAGCAGCCCCCTTCTCTCGGAGTCAGGGACTTCAAAGCAGTTCTTC
CDR3: CASSPLLSESGTSKQFF

V: TRBV6-1
J: TRBJ1-3
D: NA
size: NA
DNA: TGTGCCAGCACCCCAGGGGCATCTTCTGGAAACACCATATATTTT
CDR3: CASTPGASSGNTIYF

V: TRBV7-3
J: TRBJ2-5
D: TRBD2
size: NA
DNA: TGTGCCAGCAGCTTAAGGGGAGGGCTACAAGAGACCCAGTACTTC
CDR3: CASSLRGGLQETQYF

V: TRBV4-3
J: TRBJ2-3
D: NA
size: once
DNA: TGCGCCAGCAGCCAAGGGGTTAGCGGATCTAGCACAGATACGCAGTATTTT
CDR3: CASSQGVSGSSTDTQYF

V: TRBV7-9
J: TRBJ1-4
D: TRBD1
size: NA
DNA: TGTGCCAGCAGCTTAGTGACAGGGTATGGCGAAAAACTGTTTTTT
CDR3: CASSLVTGYGEKLFF

V: TRBV5-1
J: TRBJ1-2
D: TRBD1
size: NA
DNA: TGCGCCAGCAGCTTACAGACAGGGCAATACTATGGCTACACCTTC
CDR3: CASSLQTGQYYGYTF

V: TRBV6-1
J: TRBJ1-3
D: NA
size: NA
DNA: TGTGCCACCATTTGGCAGGGATCAAACACCATATATTTT
CDR3: CATIWQGSNTIYF

V: TRBV28
J: TRBJ1-4
D: NA
size: NA
DNA: TGTGCCAGCAGACCGGGAGGTAATGAAAAACTGTTTTTT
CDR3: CASRPGGNEKLFF

V: TRBV5-1
J: TRBJ2-7
D: TRBD1
size: NA
DNA: TGCGCCAGCAGCCCGACAGGGTCCGAGCAGTACTTC
CDR3: CASSPTGSEQYF

V: TRBV11-3
J: TRBJ2-7
D: TRBD1
size: NA
DNA: TGTGCCAGCAGCTCTTCCCACACCCGGGACAGGGGAGCGAACGCCTACGAGCAGTACTTC
CDR3: CASSSSHTRDRGANAYEQYF

V: TRBV6-6
J: TRBJ1-4
D: NA
size: NA
DNA: TGTGCCAGCAGTTACGACAGTGCAACTAATGAAAAACTGTTTTTT
CDR3: CASSYDSATNEKLFF

V: TRBV18
J: TRBJ2-1
D: TRBD2
size: NA
DNA: TGTGCCAGCTCACCATCAGTAGCGGGGTCAGCTGAGCAGTTCTTC
CDR3: CASSPSVAGSAEQFF

V: TRBV27
J: TRBJ1-2
D: TRBD1
size: NA
DNA: TGTGCCAGCAGTTGGGACAGGGGGAATGGCTACACCTTC
CDR3: CASSWDRGNGYTF

V: TRBV13
J: TRBJ2-4
D: NA
size: NA
DNA: TGTGCCAGCAGCTTTCAAGAGCGAGCCAAAAACATTCAGTACTTC
CDR3: CASSFQERAKNIQYF

V: TRBV10-3
J: TRBJ2-5
D: NA
size: NA
DNA: TGTGCCATCAGTGAGTCAGGGGGAGGGAGTCGGGAGACCCAGTACTTC
CDR3: CAISESGGGSRETQYF

V: TRBV19
J: TRBJ1-3
D: NA
size: NA
DNA: TGTGCCAGTACCACGGACAGCTCTGGAAACACCATATATTTT
CDR3: CASTTDSSGNTIYF

V: TRBV19
J: TRBJ1-1
D: NA
size: NA
DNA: TGTGCCAGTAGTATCCAGGGAAGCACTGAAGCTTTCTTT
CDR3: CASSIQGSTEAFF

V: TRBV10-2
J: TRBJ1-2
D: NA
size: NA
DNA: TGCGCCAGCTTTCTAGATGGCTACACCTTC
CDR3: CASFLDGYTF

V: TRBV5-1
J: TRBJ1-1
D: TRBD1
size: NA
DNA: TGCGCCAGCAGCGCCGGGACAGCCTTATCGAACACTGAAGCTTTCTTT
CDR3: CASSAGTALSNTEAFF

V: TRBV29-1
J: TRBJ2-5
D: TRBD2
size: NA
DNA: TGCAGTGCCAATTACCTAGCGGGAGATGGGACCCAGTACTTC
CDR3: CSANYLAGDGTQYF

V: TRBV19
J: TRBJ2-7
D: TRBD2
size: NA
DNA: TGTGCCAGTGGGACTAGCGGGATGGAGTACTTC
CDR3: CASGTSGMEYF

V: TRBV7-9
J: TRBJ1-4
D: NA
size: NA
DNA: TGTGCCAGCAGCTTAGTCCCAGGGGACGAAAAACTGTTTTTT
CDR3: CASSLVPGDEKLFF

V: TRBV7-9
J: TRBJ1-2
D: NA
size: NA
DNA: TGTGCCAGCAGCTTAGACAGGGACAGCTACACCTTC
CDR3: CASSLDRDSYTF

V: TRBV27
J: TRBJ2-3
D: NA
size: NA
DNA: TGTGCCAGCGGCTTATTCGCGGGGGATACGCAGTATTTT
CDR3: CASGLFAGDTQYF

V: TRBV5-4
J: TRBJ2-7
D: TRBD2
size: NA
DNA: TGTGCCAGCAGCTGGGCCTTTGGGAGCGGGAGTATCTACGAGCAGTACTTC
CDR3: CASSWAFGSGSIYEQYF

V: TRBV30
J: TRBJ1-4
D: NA
size: NA
DNA: TGTGCCTGGAGTCAGGGTAAAAAACTGTTTTTT
CDR3: CAWSQGKKLFF

V: TRBV15
J: TRBJ2-3
D: NA
size: NA
DNA: TGTGCCACCAGCGCGATCGGGGAGATAACTAGCACAGATACGCAGTATTTT
CDR3: CATSAIGEITSTDTQYF

V: TRBV11-2
J: TRBJ1-1
D: TRBD1
size: once
DNA: TGTGCCAGCAGCTTAGTGAGACAGGGCCCGGGGAACACTGAAGCTTTCTTT
CDR3: CASSLVRQGPGNTEAFF

V: TRBV7-3
J: TRBJ1-2
D: NA
size: NA
DNA: TGTGCCAGCAGCTTATCGGGGGGTCAAGGCTACACCTTC
CDR3: CASSLSGGQGYTF